This TCR beta chain was captured in a study of identical twins. This clonotype was picked up many times. TCRdb re-derived calls from the 5' RACE reads in MiXCR, one entry per CDR3 protein. The data show roughly 150,000 distinct CDR3 sequences, roughly 3.5% seen once. Germline loops: CDR1 SEHNR, CDR2 FQNEAQ (reference sequence). V lost 7 bases and J lost 7; bases outside the gene matches: 15. The CDR3 is made up of 16 amino acids. The rearrangement uses TRBV7-9 and TRBJ2-1; 8 bases line up with TRBD2. Sequencing used memory T cells sorted from blood. This TCR derives from a man younger than 35 in good health. The CDR3 loop reads CASKRRGGVTGNEQFF. CDR3 in DNA: TGTGCCAGCAAACGCCGGGGGGGGGTAACGGGGAATGAGCAGTTCTTC.